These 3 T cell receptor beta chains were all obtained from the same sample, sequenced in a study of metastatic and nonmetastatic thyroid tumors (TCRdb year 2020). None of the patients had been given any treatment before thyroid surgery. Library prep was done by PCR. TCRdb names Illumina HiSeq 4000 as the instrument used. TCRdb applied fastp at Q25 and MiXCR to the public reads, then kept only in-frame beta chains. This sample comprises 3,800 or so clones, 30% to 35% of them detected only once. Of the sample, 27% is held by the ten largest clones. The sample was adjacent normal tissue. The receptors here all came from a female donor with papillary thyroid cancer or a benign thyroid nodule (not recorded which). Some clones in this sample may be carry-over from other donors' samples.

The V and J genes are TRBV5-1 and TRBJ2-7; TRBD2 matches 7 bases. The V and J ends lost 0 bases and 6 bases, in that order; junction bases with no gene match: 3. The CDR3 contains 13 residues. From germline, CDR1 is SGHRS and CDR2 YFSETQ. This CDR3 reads CASSLDGRSEQYF. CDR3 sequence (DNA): TGCGCCAGCAGCTTGGACGGGAGGAGCGAGCAGTACTTC.

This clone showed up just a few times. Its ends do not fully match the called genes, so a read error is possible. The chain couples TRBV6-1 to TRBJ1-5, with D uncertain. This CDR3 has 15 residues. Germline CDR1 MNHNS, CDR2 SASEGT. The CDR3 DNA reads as TGTGCCAGCAGTGAATACGGATATAGCGATCAGCCCCAGCATTTT. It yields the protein CASSEYGYSDQPQHF.

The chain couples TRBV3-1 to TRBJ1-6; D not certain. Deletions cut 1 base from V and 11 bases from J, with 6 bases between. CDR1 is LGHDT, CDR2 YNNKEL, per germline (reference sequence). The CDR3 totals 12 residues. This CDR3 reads CASSQADAPLHF. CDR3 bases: TGTGCCAGCAGCCAAGCAGACGCACCCCTCCACTTT. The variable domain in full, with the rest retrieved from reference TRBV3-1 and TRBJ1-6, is DTAVSQTPKYLVTQMGNDKSIKCEQNLGHDTMYWYKQDSKKFLKIMFSYNNKELIINETVPNRFSPKSPDKAHLNLHINSLELGDSAVYFCASSQADAPLHFGNGTRLTVT.